This passage covers 30 T cell receptor beta chains from one sample sequenced in a study of shared clonotypes between healthy human individuals. Profiled with immunoSEQ multiplex PCR; TCRdb holds only in-frame clones, not every one. The sample carries approximately 1,000,000 clones, about 80% recorded once. The sample was memory CD4+ T cells from PBMCs. Subset: CD45RA-negative fraction. The receptors were sampled from a man in his late teens or twenties in good health. Some clones in this sample may be carry-over from other donors' samples.

This clone was seen many times. This rearrangement joins TRBV29-1 to TRBJ2-5; 8 bases agree with TRBD2. V dropped 2 bases and J dropped 5; count of bases not matched to a gene: 13. Looked up from germline, CDR1 is SQVTM and CDR2 is ANQGSEA. The CDR3 has 16 amino acids. The CDR3 loop reads CSVERLGLEGGETQYF. CDR3 DNA: TGCAGCGTTGAACGATTGGGACTAGAGGGGGGGGAGACCCAGTACTTC.

The V call is TRBV25-1, the J call TRBJ1-2; D might be TRBD1 (5 bases). The CDR3 sequence is 12 residues long. V was clipped by 1 base and J by 5 bases, with 5 bases between them. Germline-derived CDR1 and CDR2 are MGHDK and SYGVNS. CDR3 protein: CASSEWGYGYTF. The CDR3 DNA reads as TGTGCCAGCAGTGAATGGGGGTATGGCTACACCTTC.

The CDR3 spells CASTSKGGDEQFF. The CDR3 region has the DNA TGTGCCAGCACCTCGAAGGGAGGGGATGAGCAGTTCTTC. This chain links TRBV2 with TRBJ2-1, with 7 bases matching TRBD2. The V gene's germline CDR1 is SNHLY and CDR2 FYNNEI. Germline trimming cut 7 bases from V and 8 bases from J; bases unmatched to any gene: 8. The CDR3 spans 13 residues. Full variable domain (outside the CDR3, taken from reference TRBV2 and TRBJ2-1): EPEVTQTPSHQVTQMGQEVILRCVPISNHLYFYWYRQILGQKVEFLVSFYNNEISEKSEIFDDQFSVERPDGSNFTLKIRSTKLEDSAMYFCASTSKGGDEQFFGPGTRLTVL.

The DNA for the CDR3 is TGTGCCGCTCGGCCGGGACTAGCGAACACCGGGGAGCTGTTTTTT. Encoded protein: CAARPGLANTGELFF. The rearrangement joins TRBV6-5 to TRBJ2-2; 8 positions agree with TRBD2. Germline V gene lookup returns CDR1 MNHEY and CDR2 SVGAGI. The CDR3 is 15 residues long. The V segment lost 11 bases and the J segment 0 bases; nucleotides outside the gene matches: 8.

The chain combines TRBV11-2 with TRBJ2-1; maybe TRBD1 (5 bases). This CDR3 is 15 amino acids long. Deletions cut 4 bases from V and 4 bases from J, with 14 bases between. CDR1 and CDR2 (germline): SGHAT, FQNNGV. The CDR3 spells CASSSREGQYNEQFF. In nucleotides, the CDR3 is TGTGCCAGCAGCTCCAGGGAAGGGCAATACAATGAGCAGTTCTTC.

V and J are TRBV28 and TRBJ1-1; 12 bases are a match to TRBD1. CDR1 is MDHEN and CDR2 is SYDVKM in the germline V gene. This CDR3 is built from 15 residues. V lost 6 bases and J lost 7; bases outside the gene matches: 9. In DNA form, the CDR3 reads TGTGCCAGCAGCCCTCCGGGACAGGGGGCTAATGAAGCTTTCTTT. It codes for CASSPPGQGANEAFF.

The chain combines TRBV9 with TRBJ2-5; D uncertain. Germline CDR1 and CDR2: SGDLS and YYNGEE. Trimming removed 4 bases from V and 5 bases from J, with 15 bases in between. The CDR3 spans 14 residues. The CDR3 sequence: CASSPSPSWETQYF. The CDR3 nucleotides are TGTGCCAGCAGCCCCAGTCCAAGCTGGGAGACCCAGTACTTC.

The chain carries TRBV9 and TRBJ2-5, with D possibly matching TRBD2 (5 bases). CDR1 SGDLS and CDR2 YYNGEE come from the germline V gene. V lost 4 bases and J 5 bases, leaving 18 bases between the germline ends. The CDR3 length is 15 residues. CDR3 sequence reads: CASSPSYLPTETQYF. The CDR3 nucleotides read TGTGCCAGCAGCCCTAGCTATCTCCCCACCGAGACCCAGTACTTC.

The genes are TRBV5-1 and TRBJ2-7, with a weak D call TRBD2 (6 bases). There are 14 residues in the CDR3. The V end was cut by 2 bases, the J end by 2 bases, with 11 bases between. Germline CDR1 is SGHRS and CDR2 is YFSETQ. The CDR3 is CASSFGGGAYEQYF. The CDR3, as DNA: TGCGCCAGCAGCTTCGGGGGAGGCGCCTACGAGCAGTACTTC.

The chain is built from TRBV29-1 and TRBJ1-1; the match to TRBD1 covers 7 bases. The germline V gene encodes CDR1 SQVTM and CDR2 ANQGSEA. The CDR3 sequence is 11 residues long. V lost 7 bases, J lost 7 bases, and 6 bases stayed unmatched. In nucleotides, the CDR3 is TGCAGCGCTGTATGGACAGGTGAAGCTTTCTTT. It specifies CSAVWTGEAFF.

The chain combines TRBV2 with TRBJ2-7, with 10 bases matching TRBD1. Germline V gene lookup returns CDR1 SNHLY and CDR2 FYNNEI. Losses at the gene ends were 5 bases for V and 3 bases for J; bases not matched to a gene: 7. This CDR3 spans 15 amino acids. CDR3 sequence: CASSPGTGAFYEQYF. DNA of the CDR3: TGTGCCAGCAGTCCCGGGACAGGGGCCTTCTACGAGCAGTACTTC.

This sequence joins TRBV7-3 and TRBJ2-7; the match to TRBD2 covers 7 bases. Per germline, CDR1 SGHTA and CDR2 FQGTGA. The CDR3 runs 13 residues. J lost 7 bases, V lost 5 bases, and 8 bases had no gene match. The CDR3 protein is CASSPMARGEQYF. Written as DNA, the CDR3 is TGTGCCAGCAGCCCCATGGCGCGGGGGGAGCAGTACTTC.

This clone was seen only a few times. The chain recombines TRBV11-3 with TRBJ2-1; 8 nucleotides agree with TRBD1. The germline V gene encodes CDR1 SGHNT and CDR2 YENEEA. Trimming at V came to 5 bases and at J to 6 bases, leaving 3 bases not matched to a gene. The CDR3 spans 13 residues. As DNA, the CDR3 is TGTGCCAGCAGCAGAGGGACAGGCAATGAGCAGTTCTTC. It translates to CASSRGTGNEQFF.

The chain has TRBV2 and TRBJ2-1, with 10 bases matching TRBD2. The V gene's germline CDR1 is SNHLY and CDR2 FYNNEI. V was clipped by 10 bases and J by 7 bases; unmatched bases: 10. This CDR3 has 14 amino acids. DNA for the CDR3: TGTGCCACGGCCGGGACTAGCGTGAGGAATGAGCAGTTCTTC. Amino acids: CATAGTSVRNEQFF.

V is TRBV2 and J is TRBJ1-2; 10 bases match TRBD1. Germline V gene sequence: CDR1 SNHLY, CDR2 FYNNEI. The V gene end was trimmed by 8 bases and the J gene end by 7 bases; junction bases not matched to a gene: 13. The CDR3 sequence is 15 residues long. CDR3 in amino acids: CASLRDRGGMRGYTF. The CDR3 DNA sequence: TGTGCCAGCCTTCGGGACAGGGGCGGGATGCGTGGCTACACCTTC.

V is TRBV19 and J is TRBJ2-1, with 8 bases that match TRBD1. The V gene's germline CDR1 is LNHDA and CDR2 SQIVND (reference sequence). The CDR3 consists of 16 residues. V shed 4 bases and J 7 bases; nucleotides not matched to a gene: 12. The CDR3 here is CASSTPHRGMLNEQFF. DNA for the CDR3: TGTGCCAGTAGTACCCCCCACAGGGGGATGTTAAATGAGCAGTTCTTC.

CDR3 protein: CASRTRGGISEAFF. The CDR3, as DNA: TGTGCCAGCAGGACGAGGGGGGGTATATCTGAAGCTTTCTTT. The chain carries TRBV27 and TRBJ1-1; possible D gene TRBD1, 6 bases. There are 14 residues in the CDR3. Germline CDR1 reads MNHEY; CDR2 reads SMNVEV (reference sequence). Trimming shortened V by 6 bases and J by 6 bases, and 17 bases separated the two germline ends.

This clone was detected once. This chain connects TRBV28 to TRBJ1-5; D perhaps matches TRBD1 (5 bases). There are 15 residues in the CDR3. Germline-derived CDR1 and CDR2 are MDHEN and SYDVKM. Trimming cost V 4 bases and J 12 bases, with 22 bases left between them. The CDR3, as DNA: TGTGCCAGCAGTTCGACCGGGGCCGAATGGTTGGTCCAGCATTTT. Its translation: CASSSTGAEWLVQHF. The full variable domain, with the rest looked up from reference TRBV28 and TRBJ1-5, is DVKVTQSSRYLVKRTGEKVFLECVQDMDHENMFWYRQDPGLGLRLIYFSYDVKMKEKGDIPEGYSVSREKKERFSLILESASTNQTSMYLCASSSTGAEWLVQHFGDGTRLSIL.

The chain uses TRBV28 and TRBJ2-1, with D unclear. The germline V gene has CDR1 MDHEN and CDR2 SYDVKM. Trimming left V 3 bases short and J 5 bases short, with 17 bases between. CDR3 size: 16 residues. DNA for the CDR3: TGTGCCAGCAGTTTCTGGGCGATCCAGAAGAACAATGAGCAGTTCTTC. Translated: CASSFWAIQKNNEQFF.

The V call is TRBV7-9, the J call TRBJ1-2; D call uncertain. Germline V gene lookup returns CDR1 SEHNR and CDR2 FQNEAQ (reference sequence). The V end lost 3 bases, the J end lost 5 bases, and 13 bases lay between the germline ends. The CDR3 consists of 14 residues. The CDR3 reads CASSFRADYYGYTF. The CDR3 nucleotides are TGTGCCAGCAGCTTTAGGGCAGACTATTATGGCTACACCTTC.

The chain links TRBV2 to TRBJ2-5; D may correspond to TRBD1 or TRBD2 (5 bases each). The J call may be mistaken, given a closer DNA end match to TRBJ2-7. CDR3 length equals 14 residues. Germline CDR1 SNHLY, CDR2 FYNNEI. CDR3 protein: CASKSRDASAEQYF. For the CDR3, the DNA is TGTGCCAGCAAGTCCCGGGACGCCTCGGCCGAGCAGTACTTC.

This clone was recorded at least ten times. The sample contains more than one DNA sequence encoding this CDR3. The chain uses TRBV5-4 and TRBJ1-1; D is perhaps TRBD1 (6 bases). Germline loops: CDR1 SGHNT, CDR2 YYREEE (reference sequence). The CDR3 is made up of 15 amino acids. Trimming removed 0 bases at V and 1 base at J, with 10 bases between. CDR3 sequence (DNA): TGTGCCAGCAGCTTGGCCGAAGGGGGGAACACTGAAGCTTTCTTT. Protein: CASSLAEGGNTEAFF. The full variable domain, completed using reference TRBV5-4 and TRBJ1-1, is ETGVTQSPTHLIKTRGQQVTLRCSSQSGHNTVSWYQQALGQGPQFIFQYYREEENGRGNFPPRFSGLQFPNYSSELNVNALELDDSALYLCASSLAEGGNTEAFFGQGTRLTVV.

The CDR3: CASSLAPEMNTEAFF. The CDR3 DNA follows: TGCGCCAGCAGCTTGGCCCCGGAAATGAACACTGAAGCTTTCTTT. The J gene is TRBJ1-1, the V gene TRBV5-1; D not certain. Trimming stripped 0 bases from V and 0 bases from J, with 9 bases between. There are 15 residues in the CDR3. In germline, CDR1 is SGHRS, CDR2 YFSETQ.

The chain has TRBV28 and TRBJ1-2; 7 nucleotides align to TRBD1. The V gene end was trimmed by 4 bases and the J gene end by 6 bases; junction bases not matched to a gene: 14. The germline V gene encodes CDR1 MDHEN and CDR2 SYDVKM. The CDR3 has 16 amino acids. CDR3 region: CASSSQTGSSPHGYTF. As DNA, the CDR3 is TGTGCCAGCAGTTCTCAGACAGGGAGCTCCCCCCATGGCTACACCTTC.

The chain recombines TRBV19 with TRBJ2-1; 10 bases are shared with TRBD2. The CDR3 contains 17 residues. Germline V CDR1 and CDR2: LNHDA, SQIVND (reference sequence). V was pared by 0 bases and J by 5 bases, with 7 bases of the junction left unmatched. DNA for the CDR3: TGTGCCAGTAGTATAGATAATCATCTAGCGGGGGACAATGAGCAGTTCTTC. Translated, it gives CASSIDNHLAGDNEQFF.

The rearrangement uses TRBV9 and TRBJ2-5; the D is unclear. This CDR3 spans 13 amino acids. V gave up 4 bases and J gave up 3 bases, with 10 bases separating them. Germline CDR1 and CDR2: SGDLS and YYNGEE. The CDR3 is CASSPHTEETQYF. CDR3 bases: TGTGCCAGCAGCCCACATACGGAAGAGACCCAGTACTTC.

This chain joins TRBV6-5 and TRBJ2-1; 13 positions match TRBD2. The germline CDR1 and CDR2 sequences are MNHEY and SVGAGI. The CDR3 runs to 16 residues. Trimming at V came to 2 bases and at J to 6 bases, leaving 4 bases not matched to a gene. As DNA, the CDR3 is TGTGCCAGCAGTTACCTTACTAGCGGGAGGGTCAATGAGCAGTTCTTC. The encoded protein is CASSYLTSGRVNEQFF.

The chain recombines TRBV28 with TRBJ1-4; 7 positions agree with TRBD1. The CDR3 extends over 14 amino acids. The germline CDR1 and CDR2 sequences are MDHEN and SYDVKM. V trimming: 2 bases; J trimming: 6 bases; junction bases outside the gene matches: 3. The CDR3 DNA sequence: TGTGCCAGCAGTTTACCGCAGGGGGATGAAAAACTGTTTTTT. It translates to CASSLPQGDEKLFF.

On this clone: Given a much more abundant clone one base away, this may be a read error. V usage is TRBV30 and J usage is TRBJ1-1, with unresolved D. The CDR3 spans 14 residues. Germline V CDR1 and CDR2: GTSNPN, SVGIG (reference sequence). The DNA for the CDR3 is TGTGCCTGGAGTGTAACGGAGATGAACACTGAAACTTTCTTT. The encoded protein is CAWSVTEMNTETFF.

This sequence joins TRBV28 and TRBJ2-3; maybe TRBD2 (7 bases). The CDR3 length is 16 residues. Looked up from germline, CDR1 is MDHEN and CDR2 is SYDVKM. The ends were cut back, 2 bases at V and 8 bases at J, with 20 bases in the middle. The CDR3 loop is CASSLAGARGFGTQYF. CDR3 sequence (DNA): TGTGCCAGCAGTTTAGCGGGGGCGAGGGGTTTTGGTACGCAGTATTTT.